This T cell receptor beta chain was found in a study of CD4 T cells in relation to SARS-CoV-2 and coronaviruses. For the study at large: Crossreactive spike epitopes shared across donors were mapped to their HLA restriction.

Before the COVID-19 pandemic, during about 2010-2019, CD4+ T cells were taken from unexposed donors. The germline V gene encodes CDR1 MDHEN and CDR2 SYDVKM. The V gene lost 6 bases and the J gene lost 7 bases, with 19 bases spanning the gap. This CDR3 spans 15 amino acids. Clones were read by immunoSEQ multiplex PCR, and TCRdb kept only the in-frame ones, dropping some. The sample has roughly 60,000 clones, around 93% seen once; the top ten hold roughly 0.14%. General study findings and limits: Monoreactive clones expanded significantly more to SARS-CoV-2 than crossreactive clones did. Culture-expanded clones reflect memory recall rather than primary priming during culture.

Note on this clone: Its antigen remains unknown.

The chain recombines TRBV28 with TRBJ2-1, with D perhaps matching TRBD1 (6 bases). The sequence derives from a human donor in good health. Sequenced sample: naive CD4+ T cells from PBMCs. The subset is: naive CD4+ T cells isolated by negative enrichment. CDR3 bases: TGTGCCAGCAGCAAACAGCAGGGGATGGTAAATGAGCAGTTCTTC. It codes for CASSKQQGMVNEQFF.